This T cell receptor beta chain was captured in a study of a mutant IDH1 vaccine in newly diagnosed glioma. Study background: The treated group averaged roughly 40 years old and was around 62% male, about 40% female.

The data were produced by immunoSEQ multiplex PCR, yet TCRdb's version contains in-frame clones alone and is incomplete. This sample has tens of thousands of clones, with roughly 82% found just once. This CDR3 is 15 amino acids long. Germline-derived CDR1 and CDR2 are LNHDA and SQIVND (reference sequence). Documented time point: week 5, during vaccination. The vaccine gave 300 ug of a 20-mer mutant IDH1 peptide subcutaneously per dose. As concerns this clone: Its cognate antigen is unknown. A read error may produce the germline difference seen at one junction end.

This clonotype was sampled from a woman aged 18 to 35 with glioma. Some clones in this sample may be carry-over from other donors' samples. The sample consisted of PBMCs, taken from a glioma patient whose treatment included an IDH1 peptide vaccine. The chain is built from TRBV19 and TRBJ2-5; D gene unclear. The closer fit of TRBJ2-7 to the DNA end suggests the J call may be wrong. The CDR3 here is CVSSIAAGNSYEQYF. Written as DNA, the CDR3 is TGTGTCAGTAGTATAGCAGCAGGAAACTCCTACGAGCAGTACTTC.